This T cell receptor beta chain comes out of a study of T cells after yellow fever vaccination. Comments on this clonotype: Its specificity is not known.

MiXCR was run by TCRdb on the 5' RACE reads, yielding one entry per CDR3 protein. The sample holds a few hundred thousand distinct CDR3 sequences, approximately 12% seen once. This CDR3 comprises 15 residues. V lost 4 bases and J lost 2; bases outside the gene matches: 4. Germline V CDR1 and CDR2: SGHTA, FQGTGA. Study outcomes and limitations: Abundant clonotypes from the bulk population could get into FACS-sorted repertoires as contaminants. The booster response re-showed most primary clones: around 96% CD4, approximately 85% CD8. A minor fraction of clonotypes spanned both CD4 and CD8 compartments.

This specimen consisted of CD4+ T cells sorted from PBMCs, obtained 45 days after the yellow fever booster vaccination. The clonotype comes from a man younger than 40 who received the YFV17D yellow fever vaccine. The V gene is TRBV7-3, the J gene TRBJ2-1; 8 bases agree with TRBD2. The CDR3 bases are TGTGCCAGCAGCTCCGGGGGGGCGACCTACAATGAGCAGTTCTTC. Its protein is CASSSGGATYNEQFF.